The next 13 T cell receptor beta chains were all read from a single sample in a study of T cell repertoires in cytomegalovirus infection. TCRdb passed the reads through MiXCR, listing each CDR3 protein once. The sample has 830,000 or so distinct CDR3 sequences, roughly 33% seen once. These receptors have no known antigen. The starting material was cultured CD8+ T cells from PBMCs, obtained from culture after CMV antigen stimulation. These receptors originate from a human donor in good health (CMV status not recorded). Some clones in this sample may be carry-over from other donors' samples.

This clonotype was recorded a few times. The V call is TRBV6-1, the J call TRBJ1-6; no clear D gene. The CDR3 is 11 residues long. Per the germline V gene, CDR1 is MNHNS and CDR2 is SASEGT. V lost 7 bases to trimming and J lost 9 bases, with 7 bases between them. CDR3 bases: TGTGCCAGCACCCCCGGTTCACCCCTCCACTTT. Protein sequence: CASTPGSPLHF.

CDR3 in amino acids: CSARDHGTSSYNEQFF. The CDR3 DNA reads TGCAGTGCTAGAGACCACGGGACTAGCTCCTACAATGAGCAGTTCTTC. J is TRBJ2-1 and V is TRBV20-1, with 8 bases aligning to TRBD2. J gave up 0 bases and V 0 bases, and 4 bases lay outside the gene matches. CDR1 and CDR2 from the germline V gene are DFQATT and SNEGSKA (reference sequence). The CDR3 loop spans 16 amino acids.

This chain links TRBV12-3 or TRBV12-4 with TRBJ1-5; tentatively, D is TRBD1 (5 bases). Trimming took off 8 bases at V and 5 bases at J, with 13 bases between the two ends. This CDR3 spans 13 amino acids. The CDR3 region has the DNA TGTGCCAGCGGCTATACAGGAGATCAGCCCCAGCATTTT. It yields the protein CASGYTGDQPQHF.

In its sample, this clonotype was seen a few times. The CDR3 spells CASGFGPTSDINTGELFF. Written as DNA, the CDR3 is TGTGCTAGTGGTTTCGGTCCCACTAGCGACATAAACACCGGGGAGCTGTTTTTT. The rearrangement joins TRBV12-5 to TRBJ2-2; TRBD2 matches at 7 bases. Germline CDR1 LGHNT, CDR2 FRNRAP. V lost 3 bases, J lost 2 bases, and 12 bases stayed unmatched. This CDR3 has 18 residues.

A few counts support this clonotype. Germline is not matched at one junction end, which may reflect a read error. V is TRBV5-6 and J is TRBJ2-7; D may be TRBD1 (6 bases). The germline V gene encodes CDR1 SGHDT and CDR2 YYEEEE. This CDR3 spans 12 amino acids. CDR3 in amino acids: CASSFPGQGLSF. DNA for the CDR3: TGTGCCAGCAGCTTTCCGGGACAAGGGCTTTCTTTC.

In regard to this clonotype: Germline is not matched at one junction end, which may reflect a read error. The CDR3 sequence is CASSFVANSEAFF. In DNA form, the CDR3 reads TGTGCCAGCAGCTTCGTCGCAAACAGTGAAGCTTTCTTT. The chain recombines TRBV7-9 with TRBJ1-1, with unresolved D. Per germline, CDR1 SEHNR and CDR2 FQNEAQ (reference sequence). This CDR3 has 13 residues.

The gene calls are TRBV2 and TRBJ2-7; TRBD1 matches at 7 bases. CDR3 length: 15 amino acids. The trim removed 4 bases at V and 1 base at J, leaving 7 bases unmatched. The germline gives CDR1 SNHLY, CDR2 FYNNEI. The CDR3 sequence is CASSAAGGVSYEQYV. The CDR3 coding sequence is TGTGCCAGCAGTGCGGCAGGGGGAGTTTCCTACGAGCAGTACGTC.

This clonotype has just a few counts. CDR3 bases: TGTGCCAGCAGCTTACCCGCCCTCAGGGGGCCAGTCACTGAAGCTTTCTTT. Amino acids: CASSLPALRGPVTEAFF. The chain carries TRBV7-9 and TRBJ1-1; 8 positions match TRBD1. The CDR3 contains 17 residues. Germline V CDR1 and CDR2: SEHNR, FQNEAQ (reference sequence). Trimming at V came to 2 bases and at J to 4 bases, leaving 12 bases not matched to a gene. The full variable domain, with the rest looked up from reference TRBV7-9 and TRBJ1-1, is DTGVSQNPRHKITKRGQNVTFRCDPISEHNRLYWYRQTLGQGPEFLTYFQNEAQLEKSRLLSDRFSAERPKGSFSTLEIQRTEQGDSAMYLCASSLPALRGPVTEAFFGQGTRLTVV.

The rearrangement joins TRBV6-2 or TRBV6-3 to TRBJ1-2, with D unclear. This CDR3 comprises 13 residues. Germline V gene lookup returns CDR1 MNHEY and CDR2 SVGEGT. With 7 bases removed from V and 8 bases from J, the gap between germline ends came to 17 bases. The CDR3 sequence is CASNLSARGGYTF. For the CDR3, the DNA is TGTGCCAGCAACCTGTCAGCTAGAGGGGGCTACACCTTC.

CDR3 protein: CASSHAASEAFF. CDR3 sequence (DNA): TGTGCCAGCAGCCATGCCGCCTCTGAAGCTTTCTTT. This chain uses TRBV5-5 with TRBJ1-1; D is unresolved. The CDR3 runs to 12 residues. Germline values: CDR1 SGHKS, CDR2 YYEKEE (reference sequence). Trimming shortened V by 4 bases and J by 6 bases, and 10 bases separated the two germline ends.

In this sample, this clonotype turned up many times. The genes are TRBV7-2 and TRBJ1-3; unclear D gene. CDR1 is SGHTA, CDR2 FQGNSA, per germline. The CDR3 is 14 amino acids. Trimming took off 3 bases at V and 4 bases at J, with 10 bases between the two ends. The chain's CDR3 is CASSFTKTGNTIYF. CDR3 coding DNA: TGTGCCAGCAGCTTCACAAAAACGGGAAACACCATATATTTT.

This clonotype showed up just a few times. The rearrangement uses TRBV12-3 or TRBV12-4 and TRBJ2-7; 10 positions agree with TRBD2. V lost 2 bases to trimming and J lost 0 bases; unmatched junction nucleotides: 7. CDR3 length: 17 amino acids. The CDR3 here is CASSLRPLAGASYEQYF. CDR3 sequence (DNA): TGTGCCAGCAGTTTACGCCCGCTAGCGGGGGCCTCCTACGAGCAGTACTTC.

V and J are TRBV7-6 and TRBJ2-2; D not resolved. The CDR3 is 15 residues long. V was trimmed by 6 bases and J by 2 bases, leaving 13 bases between them. The germline CDR1 and CDR2 sequences are SGHVS and FNYEAQ. The CDR3 DNA follows: TGTGCCAGCAGTTTTCGCGACACAAACACCGGGGAGCTGTTTTTT. Its protein is CASSFRDTNTGELFF.